The clone carrying this T cell receptor (beta chain) showed up many times. The antigen is not known. Each donor had ten milliliters of peripheral blood drawn. Per-sample yields of isolated PBMCs were at least 7 million. There are 15 residues in the CDR3. With 0 bases removed from V and 3 bases from J, the gap between germline ends came to 12 bases. Germline lookup yields CDR1 MGHRA and CDR2 YSYEKL. This record comes from a study of blood T cells in healthy people across ages. Study-level findings and limits: Measured against age, TCR beta diversity per million T cells decreased in a roughly linear manner.

Alongside a J-beta primer mix, a sample-barcoded 5' primer served in a second PCR lasting about 7 to 12 cycles. A single record per CDR3 protein comes from TCRdb applying MiXCR to the 5' RACE reads. The profile shows just under 900,000 distinct CDR3 sequences, around 30% of them singletons. V is TRBV4-1 and J is TRBJ2-7; no firm D call. The clonotype comes from a woman of 80 years or more in good health. Sample: blood. The CDR3 DNA follows: TGCGCCAGCAGCCAAGATCGTACGGGTAACTACGAGCAGTACTTC. Protein: CASSQDRTGNYEQYF.